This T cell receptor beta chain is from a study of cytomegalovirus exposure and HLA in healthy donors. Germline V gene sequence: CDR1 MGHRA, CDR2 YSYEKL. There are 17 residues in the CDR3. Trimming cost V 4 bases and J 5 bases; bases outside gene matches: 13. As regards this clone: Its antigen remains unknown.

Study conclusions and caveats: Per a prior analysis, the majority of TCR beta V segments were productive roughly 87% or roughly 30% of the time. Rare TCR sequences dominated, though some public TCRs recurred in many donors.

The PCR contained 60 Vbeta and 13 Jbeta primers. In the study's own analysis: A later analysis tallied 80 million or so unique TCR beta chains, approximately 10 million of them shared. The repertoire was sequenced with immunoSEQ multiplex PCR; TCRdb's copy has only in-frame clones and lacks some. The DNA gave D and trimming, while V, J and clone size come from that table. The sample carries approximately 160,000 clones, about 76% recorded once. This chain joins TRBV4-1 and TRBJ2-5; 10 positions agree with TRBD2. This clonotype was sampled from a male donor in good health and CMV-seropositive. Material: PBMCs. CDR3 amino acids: CASSRSRTSGVGETQYF. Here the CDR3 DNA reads TGCGCCAGCAGCCGATCCCGTACTAGCGGGGTAGGGGAGACCCAGTACTTC.